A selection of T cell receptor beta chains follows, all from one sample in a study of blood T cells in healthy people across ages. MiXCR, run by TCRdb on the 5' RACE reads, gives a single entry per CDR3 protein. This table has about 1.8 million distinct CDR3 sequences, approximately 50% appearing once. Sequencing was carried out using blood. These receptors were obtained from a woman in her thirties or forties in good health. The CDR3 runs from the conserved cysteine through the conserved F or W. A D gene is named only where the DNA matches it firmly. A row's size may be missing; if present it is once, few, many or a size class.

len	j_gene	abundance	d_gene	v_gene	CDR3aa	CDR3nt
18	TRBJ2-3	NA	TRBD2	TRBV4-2	CASSQNPRGLAGADTQYF	TGTGCCAGCAGCCAAAACCCCCGGGGACTAGCGGGGGCGGATACGCAGTATTTT
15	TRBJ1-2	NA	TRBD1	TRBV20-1	CSARDRDRVFRGYTF	TGCAGTGCTAGAGACCGGGACAGGGTCTTTCGGGGCTACACCTTC
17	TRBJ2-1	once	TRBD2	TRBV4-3	CASSRRLAGGSSNEQFF	TGCGCCAGCAGCCGCCGACTAGCGGGCGGGTCCAGCAATGAGCAGTTCTTC
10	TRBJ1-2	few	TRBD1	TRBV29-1	CSVRDSSYTF	TGCAGCGTCCGGGACAGCTCCTACACCTTC
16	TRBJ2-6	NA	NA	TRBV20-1	CSALQGSPSGTNVLTF	TGCAGTGCGCTACAGGGATCCCCCTCTGGGACCAACGTCCTGACTTTC
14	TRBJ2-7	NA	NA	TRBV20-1	CSASRTVSHYEQYF	TGCAGTGCTTCGCGGACGGTCAGCCACTACGAGCAGTACTTC
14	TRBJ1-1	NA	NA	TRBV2	CASSEALPGTEAFF	TGTGCCAGCAGTGAAGCTCTCCCCGGCACTGAAGCTTTCTTT
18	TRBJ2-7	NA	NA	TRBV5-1	CASSALSGARGGSYEQYF	TGCGCCAGCAGCGCGTTATCGGGGGCGCGCGGCGGATCCTACGAGCAGTACTTC
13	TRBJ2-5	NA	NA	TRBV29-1	CSEGTEPSGTQYF	TGCAGCGAGGGGACTGAACCTTCGGGGACCCAGTACTTC
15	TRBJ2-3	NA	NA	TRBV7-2	CASSSRDRQMNTQYF	TGTGCCAGCAGCTCCCGGGACCGCCAAATGAATACGCAGTATTTT
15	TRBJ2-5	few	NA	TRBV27	CASRVWQRGQETQYF	TGTGCCAGCAGGGTCTGGCAGCGCGGCCAAGAGACCCAGTACTTC
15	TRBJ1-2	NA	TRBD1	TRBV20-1	CSAREGTGPQGGYTF	TGCAGTGCTAGAGAGGGGACAGGGCCACAGGGCGGCTACACCTTC
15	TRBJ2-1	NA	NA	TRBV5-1	CASMAKGGPFNEQFF	TGCGCCAGCATGGCGAAGGGGGGCCCCTTCAATGAGCAGTTCTTC
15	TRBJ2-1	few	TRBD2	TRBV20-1	CSAGTAGGRYNEQFF	TGCAGTGCGGGGACTGCGGGGGGACGATACAATGAGCAGTTCTTC
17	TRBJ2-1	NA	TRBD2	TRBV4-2	CASSQYFGGGGNNEQFF	TGTGCCAGCAGCCAATATTTTGGCGGGGGGGGGAACAATGAGCAGTTCTTC
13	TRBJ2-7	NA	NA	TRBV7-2	CASSLGVSNEQYF	TGTGCCAGCAGCTTAGGGGTCTCTAACGAGCAGTACTTC
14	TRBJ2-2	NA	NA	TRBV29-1	CSVFVGMGTGELFF	TGCAGCGTTTTCGTGGGCATGGGCACCGGGGAGCTGTTTTTT